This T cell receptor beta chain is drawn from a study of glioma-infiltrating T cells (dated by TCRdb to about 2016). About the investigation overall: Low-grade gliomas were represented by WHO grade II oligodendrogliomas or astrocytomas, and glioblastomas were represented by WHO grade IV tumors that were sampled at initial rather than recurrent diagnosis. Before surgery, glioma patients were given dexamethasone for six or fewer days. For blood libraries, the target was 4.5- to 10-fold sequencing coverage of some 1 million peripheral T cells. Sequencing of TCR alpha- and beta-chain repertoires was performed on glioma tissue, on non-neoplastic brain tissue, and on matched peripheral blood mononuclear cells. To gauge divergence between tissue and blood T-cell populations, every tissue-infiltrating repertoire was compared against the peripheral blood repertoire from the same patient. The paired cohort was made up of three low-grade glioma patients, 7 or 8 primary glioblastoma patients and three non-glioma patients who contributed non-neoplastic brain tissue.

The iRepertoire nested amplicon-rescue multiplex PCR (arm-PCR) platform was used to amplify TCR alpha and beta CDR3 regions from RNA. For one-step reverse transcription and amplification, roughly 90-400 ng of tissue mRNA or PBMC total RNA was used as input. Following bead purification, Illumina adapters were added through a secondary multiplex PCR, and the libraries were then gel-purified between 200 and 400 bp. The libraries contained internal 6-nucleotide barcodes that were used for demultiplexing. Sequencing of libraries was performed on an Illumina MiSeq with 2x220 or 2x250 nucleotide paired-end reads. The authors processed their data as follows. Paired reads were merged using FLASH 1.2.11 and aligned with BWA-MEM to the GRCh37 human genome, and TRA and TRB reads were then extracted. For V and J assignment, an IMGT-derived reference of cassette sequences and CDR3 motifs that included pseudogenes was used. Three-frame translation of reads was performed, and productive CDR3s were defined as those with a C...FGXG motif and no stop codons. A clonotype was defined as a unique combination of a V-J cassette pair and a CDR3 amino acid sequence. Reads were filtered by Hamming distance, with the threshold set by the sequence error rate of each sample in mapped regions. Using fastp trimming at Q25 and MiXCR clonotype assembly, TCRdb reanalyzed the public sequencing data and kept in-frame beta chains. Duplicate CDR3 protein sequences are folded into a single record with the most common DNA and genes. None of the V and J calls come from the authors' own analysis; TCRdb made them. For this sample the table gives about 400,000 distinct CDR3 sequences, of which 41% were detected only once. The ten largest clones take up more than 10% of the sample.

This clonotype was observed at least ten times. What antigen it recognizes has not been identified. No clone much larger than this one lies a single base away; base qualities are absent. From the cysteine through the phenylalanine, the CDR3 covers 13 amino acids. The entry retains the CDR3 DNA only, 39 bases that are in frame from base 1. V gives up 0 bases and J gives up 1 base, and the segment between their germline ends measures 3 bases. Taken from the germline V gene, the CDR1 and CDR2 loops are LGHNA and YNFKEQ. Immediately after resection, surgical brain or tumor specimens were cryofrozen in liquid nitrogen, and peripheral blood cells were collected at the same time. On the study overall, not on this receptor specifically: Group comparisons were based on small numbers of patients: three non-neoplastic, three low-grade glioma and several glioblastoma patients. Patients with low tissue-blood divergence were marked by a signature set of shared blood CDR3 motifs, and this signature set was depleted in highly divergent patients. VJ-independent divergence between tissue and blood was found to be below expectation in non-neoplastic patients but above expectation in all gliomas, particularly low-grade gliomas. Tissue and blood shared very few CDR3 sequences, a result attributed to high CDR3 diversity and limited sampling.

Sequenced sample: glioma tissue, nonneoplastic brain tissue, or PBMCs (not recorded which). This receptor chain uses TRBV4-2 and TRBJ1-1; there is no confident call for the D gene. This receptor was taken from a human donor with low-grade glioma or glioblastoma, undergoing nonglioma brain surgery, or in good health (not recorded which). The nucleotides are TGTGCCAGCAGCCAAGAGAGGAACACTGAAGCTTTCTTT. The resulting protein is CASSQERNTEAFF.